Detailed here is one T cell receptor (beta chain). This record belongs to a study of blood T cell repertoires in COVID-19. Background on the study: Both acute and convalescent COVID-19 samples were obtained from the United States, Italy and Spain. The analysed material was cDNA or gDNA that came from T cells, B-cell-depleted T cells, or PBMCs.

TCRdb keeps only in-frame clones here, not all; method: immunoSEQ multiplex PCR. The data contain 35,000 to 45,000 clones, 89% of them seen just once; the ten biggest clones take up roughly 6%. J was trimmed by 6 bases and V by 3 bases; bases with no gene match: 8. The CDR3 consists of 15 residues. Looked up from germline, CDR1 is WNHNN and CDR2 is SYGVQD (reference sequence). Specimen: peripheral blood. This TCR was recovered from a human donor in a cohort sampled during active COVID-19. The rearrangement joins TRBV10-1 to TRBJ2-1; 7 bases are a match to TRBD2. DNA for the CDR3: TGCGCCAGCAGTGATCGGACGGGAGGACTCAATGAGCAGTTCTTC. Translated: CASSDRTGGLNEQFF.